This TCR beta chain was observed in a study of blood T cell repertoires in COVID-19. Study as a whole: Samples taken during acute and convalescent COVID-19 were collected in the United States, Italy and Spain. In each case, the material was cDNA or gDNA derived from T cells, B-cell-depleted T cells, or PBMCs.

How the authors handled the data: Amplification of reference gene primers provided the estimated nucleated cell counts. Clones were read by immunoSEQ multiplex PCR, and TCRdb kept only the in-frame ones, dropping some. The V and J calls and clone size come from that table; D and trimming were worked out from the DNA. Of around 300,000 clones listed, approximately 83% are singletons. The germline V gene has CDR1 SGHDT and CDR2 YYEEEE. This CDR3 has 18 residues. V shed 1 base and J 2 bases; nucleotides not matched to a gene: 13. This sequence originates from a human donor in a cohort sampled during active COVID-19. The chain has TRBV5-6 and TRBJ2-3; the match to TRBD2 covers 7 bases. The sample taken for sequencing was peripheral blood. As DNA, the CDR3 is TGTGCCAGCAGCTTGTTGTCGGGACTACCTGCTCTCACAGATACGCAGTATTTT. Its translation: CASSLLSGLPALTDTQYF.